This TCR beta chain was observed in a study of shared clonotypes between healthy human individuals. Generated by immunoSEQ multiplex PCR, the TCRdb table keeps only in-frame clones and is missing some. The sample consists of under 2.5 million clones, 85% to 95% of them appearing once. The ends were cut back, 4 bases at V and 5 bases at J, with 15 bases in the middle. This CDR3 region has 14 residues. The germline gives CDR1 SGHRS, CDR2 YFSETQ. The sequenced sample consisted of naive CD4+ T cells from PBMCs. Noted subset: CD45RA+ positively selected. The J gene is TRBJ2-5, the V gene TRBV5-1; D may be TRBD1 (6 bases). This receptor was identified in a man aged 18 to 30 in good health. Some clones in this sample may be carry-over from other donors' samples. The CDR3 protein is CASSRTAPGETQYF. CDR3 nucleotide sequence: TGCGCCAGCAGCCGGACAGCCCCCGGGGAGACCCAGTACTTC. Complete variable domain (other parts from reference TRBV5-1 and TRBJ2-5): KAGVTQTPRYLIKTRGQQVTLSCSPISGHRSVSWYQQTPGQGLQFLFEYFSETQRNKGNFPGRFSGRQFSNSRSEMNVSTLELGDSALYLCASSRTAPGETQYFGPGTRLLVL.